This T cell receptor (beta chain) is drawn from a study of CXCR3-negative and CXCR3-positive naive CD8 T cells. Libraries were UMI-labeled 5' RACE TRB cDNA. With the 5' RACE reads reprocessed, TCRdb shows one record per CDR3 protein and no DNA. Its table lists 25,000 to 35,000 distinct CDR3 sequences. There are 14 residues in the CDR3. The germline CDR1 and CDR2 sequences are SGHRS and YFSETQ. Sequenced input: memory CD8+ T cells from blood. This chain uses TRBV5-1 with TRBJ2-1; there is no DNA to check the TCRdb D call of TRBD2. This TCR came from a human donor in good health. Some clones in this sample may be carry-over from other donors' samples. CDR3 loop: CASSPSPRGEGQFF.